A selection of T cell receptor beta chains follows, all from one sample in a study of tumor-infiltrating lymphocytes in localized non-small cell lung cancer. TCRdb's copy holds only in-frame clones and misses some; the assay was immunoSEQ multiplex PCR. The sample contains 10,000 to 13,000 clones, around 86% of which appear only once. The sequenced material came from uninvolved lung tissue not adjacent to the tumor. The receptors shown here come from a human donor with non-small cell lung cancer. The CDR3 runs from the conserved cysteine through the conserved F or W. Size tells how often a clone was seen (once, few, many) or the class of an expanded clone, and some rows leave it out.

TRBV6-5 | 13 | - | CASSGPTRYGYTF
TRBV6-1 | 14 | - | CASRARDYTDTQYF
TRBV30 | 14 | - | CAWSVNRGEEPQHF
TRBV6-5 | 14 | - | CASSYSRRTGELFF
TRBV18 | 15 | - | CASSPRPRPNTEAFF
TRBV11-2 | 13 | - | CASSLDLYYGYTF
TRBV6-1 | 13 | - | CASRGQPNTEAFF
TRBV10-3 | 13 | once | CAISEAVSYEQYF
TRBV27 | 14 | - | CASSLDGKYNEQFF
TRBV7-2 | 13 | - | CASSFRSGDTQYF
TRBV6-1 | 15 | - | CASIARDRGSDTQYF
TRBV7-8 | 13 | - | CASSLDGNQPQHF
TRBV7-6 | 12 | - | CASSGGADGYTF
TRBV11-2 | 18 | - | CASSLPPLAREGGTEAFF
TRBV18 | 14 | - | CASPTAGDHEKLFF